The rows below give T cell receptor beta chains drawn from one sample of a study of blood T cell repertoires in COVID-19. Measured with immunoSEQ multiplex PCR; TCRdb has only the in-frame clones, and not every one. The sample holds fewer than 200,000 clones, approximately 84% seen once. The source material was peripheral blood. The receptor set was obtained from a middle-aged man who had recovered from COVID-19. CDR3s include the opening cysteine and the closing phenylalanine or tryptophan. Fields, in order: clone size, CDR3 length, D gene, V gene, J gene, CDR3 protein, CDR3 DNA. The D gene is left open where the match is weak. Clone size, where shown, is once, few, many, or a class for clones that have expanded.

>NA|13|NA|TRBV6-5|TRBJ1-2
CASMAGLNYGYTF
TGTGCCAGCATGGCGGGTCTGAACTATGGCTACACCTTC
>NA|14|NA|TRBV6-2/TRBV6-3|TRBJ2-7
CASSPAGGSYEQYF
TGTGCCAGCAGCCCCGCCGGTGGTTCCTACGAGCAGTACTTC
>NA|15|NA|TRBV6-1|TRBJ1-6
CASSEPGEVNSPLHF
TGTGCCAGCAGTGAACCGGGGGAGGTTAATTCACCCCTCCACTTT
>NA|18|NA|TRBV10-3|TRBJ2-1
CAISESPGDRSSYNEQFF
TGTGCCATCAGTGAGTCGCCGGGGGACCGGAGCTCCTACAATGAGCAGTTCTTC
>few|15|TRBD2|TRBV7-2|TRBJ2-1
CASSVSGRVGNEQFF
TGTGCCAGCAGCGTTAGCGGGAGGGTAGGGAATGAGCAGTTCTTC
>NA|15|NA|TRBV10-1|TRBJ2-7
CASREKTGDSYEQYF
TGCGCCAGCAGGGAGAAAACCGGTGATAGCTACGAGCAGTACTTC
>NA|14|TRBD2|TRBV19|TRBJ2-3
CASSIAGGTDTQYF
TGTGCCAGTAGTATAGCGGGAGGGACAGATACGCAGTATTTT
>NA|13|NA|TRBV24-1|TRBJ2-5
CATQGLVGETQYF
TGTGCCACCCAGGGGCTAGTCGGAGAGACCCAGTACTTC
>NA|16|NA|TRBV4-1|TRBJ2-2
CASSPQSPLSNGELFF
TGCGCCAGCAGCCCTCAATCGCCCTTGAGTAACGGGGAGCTGTTTTTT
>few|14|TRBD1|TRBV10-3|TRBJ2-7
CAISEDRAFNEQYF
TGTGCCATCAGTGAGGACAGGGCTTTCAACGAGCAGTACTTC
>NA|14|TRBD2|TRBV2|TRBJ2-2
CASRGDSGTGELFF
TGTGCCAGCAGGGGAGACAGCGGGACCGGAGAGCTGTTTTTT
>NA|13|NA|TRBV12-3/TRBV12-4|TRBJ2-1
CASTRSDYNEQFF
TGTGCCAGCACTCGTAGCGATTACAATGAGCAGTTCTTC
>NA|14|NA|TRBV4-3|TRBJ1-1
CASSQDRVGTEAFF
TGCGCCAGCAGCCAAGACAGGGTAGGGACTGAAGCTTTCTTT
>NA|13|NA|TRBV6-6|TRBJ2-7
CASTTSGTYEQYF
TGTGCCAGCACGACGAGCGGAACCTACGAGCAGTACTTC
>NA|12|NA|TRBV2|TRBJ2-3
CASSLRVDTQYF
TGTGCCAGCAGCCTGAGGGTAGATACGCAGTATTTT
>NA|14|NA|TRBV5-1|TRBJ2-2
CASSLGANTGELFF
TGCGCCAGCAGCTTGGGAGCGAACACCGGGGAGCTGTTTTTT
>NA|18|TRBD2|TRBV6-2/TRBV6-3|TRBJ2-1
CASSYSGPGGTGYNEQFF
TGTGCCAGCAGTTACTCGGGGCCGGGAGGGACGGGGTACAATGAGCAGTTCTTC
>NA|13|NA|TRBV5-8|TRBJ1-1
CASSFSGNTEAFF
TGTGCCAGCAGCTTCTCGGGGAACACTGAAGCTTTCTTT
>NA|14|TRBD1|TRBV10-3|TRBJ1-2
CAIPDRGPGYGYTF
TGTGCCATTCCCGACAGGGGGCCTGGCTATGGCTACACCTTC
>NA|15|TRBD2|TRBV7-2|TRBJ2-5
CASSFLLAGAETQYF
TGTGCCAGCAGCTTCCTACTAGCGGGAGCTGAGACCCAGTACTTC
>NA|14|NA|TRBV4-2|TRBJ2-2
CASSQAGGAGELFF
TGTGCCAGCAGCCAAGCCGGCGGAGCCGGGGAGCTGTTTTTT
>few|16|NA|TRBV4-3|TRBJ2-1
CASSQEGGADWDEQFF
TGCGCCAGCAGCCAAGAAGGAGGGGCGGATTGGGATGAGCAGTTCTTC
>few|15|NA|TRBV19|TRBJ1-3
CASMAWQGRGNTIYF
TGTGCCAGTATGGCGTGGCAGGGTAGGGGAAACACCATATATTTT